This passage covers 23 T cell receptor beta chains from one sample sequenced in a study of blood T cell repertoires in COVID-19 (TCRdb year 2020). The library was prepared using the immunoSEQ multiplex PCR assay. This is the immuneACCESS table as TCRdb keeps it, with only in-frame sequences that have V and J called. A part of the clones is gone; compared with another copy, unresolved V genes explain less than half, and the rest is unexplained. A total of 140,000 or so clones appear in this sample, 70% to 90% of them only once. 6.2% of the sample is held by the ten biggest clonotypes. The sequencing sample was made of PBMCs or T cells enriched from blood (not recorded which). These receptors came from a woman aged 40 to 50 who had recovered from COVID-19.

V and J are TRBV4-1 and TRBJ2-7, with 11 bases that match TRBD2. Germline V gives CDR1 MGHRA, CDR2 YSYEKL. This CDR3 spans 17 amino acids. V lost 2 bases and J lost 0; bases outside the gene matches: 6. The CDR3: CASSQLAGGSISYEQYF. CDR3 DNA: TGCGCCAGCAGCCAACTAGCGGGGGGATCTATCTCCTACGAGCAGTACTTC.

This chain uses TRBV19 with TRBJ1-2; D gene uncertain. V was cut by 0 bases and J by 4 bases, with 12 bases left in between. CDR3 length equals 15 residues. Germline V gene sequence: CDR1 LNHDA, CDR2 SQIVND (reference sequence). The CDR3 sequence: CASSIDNPGSYGYTF. In DNA form, the CDR3 reads TGTGCCAGTAGTATAGATAACCCGGGGAGCTATGGCTACACCTTC. The entire variable domain, with the rest obtained from reference TRBV19 and TRBJ1-2, is as follows: DGGITQSPKYLFRKEGQNVTLSCEQNLNHDAMYWYRQDPGQGLRLIYYSQIVNDFQKGDIAEGYSVSREKKESFPLTVTSAQKNPTAFYLCASSIDNPGSYGYTFGSGTRLTVV.

V is TRBV10-1 and J is TRBJ2-2; 13 bases match TRBD2. V gave up 4 bases and J gave up 1 base; unmatched junction bases: 3. The CDR3 extends over 17 amino acids. The germline V gene has CDR1 WNHNN and CDR2 SYGVQD (reference sequence). CDR3 in DNA: TGCGCCAGCAGTGCCCGGACTAGCGGGAGGAACACCGGGGAGCTGTTTTTT. Its protein product is CASSARTSGRNTGELFF.

This clone was seen a few times. The chain has TRBV7-9 and TRBJ2-7, with a possible D match to TRBD2 (6 bases). CDR1 is SEHNR, CDR2 FQNEAQ, per germline (reference sequence). This CDR3 comprises 16 residues. V dropped 5 bases and J dropped 2 bases, with 19 bases sitting between them. For the CDR3, the DNA is TGTGCCAGCAGCCCAGCCCGCGGAGGGAAAGCCTACGAGCAGTACTTC. Translation gives CASSPARGGKAYEQYF.

The chain carries TRBV5-1 and TRBJ1-6; 7 bases fit TRBD1. This CDR3 has 16 residues. Germline-derived CDR1 and CDR2 are SGHRS and YFSETQ. The V gene end was trimmed by 4 bases and the J gene end by 1 base; junction bases not matched to a gene: 5. The CDR3 sequence is CASSLGQLSYNSPLHF. The CDR3 DNA follows: TGCGCCAGCAGCCTGGGACAGCTTTCCTATAATTCACCCCTCCACTTT.

The rearrangement uses TRBV9 and TRBJ2-1, with 9 bases that match TRBD1. The length of the CDR3 is 17 residues. The germline CDR1 and CDR2 sequences are SGDLS and YYNGEE. Trimming at V came to 3 bases and at J to 7 bases, leaving 14 bases not matched to a gene. This CDR3 is CASSATGGTSPKNEQFF. CDR3 DNA sequence: TGTGCCAGCAGCGCCACAGGGGGCACGTCCCCAAAGAATGAGCAGTTCTTC.

This clone was counted once. This chain uses TRBV7-7 with TRBJ2-5; TRBD2 aligns across 7 bases. The germline CDR1 and CDR2 sequences are SSHAT and FNYEAQ (reference sequence). V lost 2 bases to trimming and J lost 1 base; unmatched junction nucleotides: 4. The CDR3 extends over 15 amino acids. The CDR3 here is CASSLTGGVQETQYF. The CDR3 DNA reads as TGTGCCAGCAGCTTAACGGGGGGAGTCCAAGAGACCCAGTACTTC.

The rearrangement links TRBV4-1 to TRBJ2-1, with TRBD1 matching 9 bases. With 0 bases clipped from V and 7 bases from J, the junction kept 7 bases outside the gene matches. The length of the CDR3 is 16 residues. Germline CDR1 and CDR2: MGHRA and YSYEKL. CDR3: CASSQEPGQGSNEQFF. The CDR3 bases are TGCGCCAGCAGCCAAGAGCCGGGACAGGGTTCGAATGAGCAGTTCTTC.

The V call is TRBV7-9, the J call TRBJ1-6; maybe TRBD1 (5 bases). Germline V lookup: CDR1 SEHNR, CDR2 FQNEAQ (reference sequence). V lost 11 bases to trimming and J lost 5 bases, with 10 bases between them. CDR3 size: 12 residues. CDR3 amino acids: CASTVDNSPLHF. In DNA, the CDR3 is TGTGCCTCGACAGTCGATAATTCACCCCTCCACTTT.

The J gene is TRBJ2-2, the V gene TRBV10-3; TRBD1 matches at 9 bases. V was pared by 2 bases and J by 6 bases, with 13 bases of the junction left unmatched. Germline loops: CDR1 ENHRY, CDR2 SYGVKD. The CDR3 consists of 18 residues. The CDR3 reads CAISEAGQGVYGSGELFF. DNA for the CDR3: TGTGCCATCAGTGAGGCGGGACAGGGTGTGTATGGGTCCGGGGAGCTGTTTTTT.

The chain combines TRBV3-1 (or the pseudogene TRBV3-2) with TRBJ2-4, with 8 bases lining up with TRBD2. Germline assignment: CDR1 LGHDT and CDR2 YNNKEL (reference sequence). This CDR3 region has 18 residues. Losses at the gene ends were 1 base for V and 2 bases for J; bases not matched to a gene: 10. The CDR3 sequence: CASSQGLDSGASKNIQYF. Written as DNA, the CDR3 is TGTGCCAGCAGCCAAGGTCTTGATAGCGGGGCGTCCAAAAACATTCAGTACTTC.

The chain links TRBV30 to TRBJ2-1; 7 positions agree with TRBD2. Germline loops: CDR1 GTSNPN, CDR2 SVGIG (reference sequence). V dropped 0 bases and J dropped 10; count of bases not matched to a gene: 3. The length of the CDR3 is 12 residues. Written as DNA, the CDR3 is TGTGCCTGGAGTGTTGGGGAGGGGGAGCAGTTCTTC. As protein: CAWSVGEGEQFF.

The chain carries TRBV6-6 and TRBJ1-1; 7 nucleotides align to TRBD1. The CDR3 extends over 15 amino acids. With 5 bases clipped from V and 7 bases from J, the junction kept 13 bases outside the gene matches. Looked up from germline, CDR1 is MNHNY and CDR2 is SVGAGI (reference sequence). The CDR3 here is CASSHPRTGQFEAFF. In nucleotides, the CDR3 is TGTGCCAGCAGTCACCCGAGGACAGGCCAATTTGAAGCTTTCTTT.

J is TRBJ1-1 and V is TRBV2, with D unclear. The germline V and J ends were trimmed by 7 bases and 3 bases, with 9 bases remaining between them. This CDR3 has 12 residues. In germline, CDR1 is SNHLY, CDR2 FYNNEI. CDR3 sequence: CASTRVYTEAFF. CDR3 sequence (DNA): TGTGCCAGCACGAGGGTTTACACTGAAGCTTTCTTT.

This chain uses TRBV4-1 with TRBJ2-3; D not resolved. Trimming pared 1 base from V and 0 bases from J, leaving 8 bases between. Germline lookup yields CDR1 MGHRA and CDR2 YSYEKL. This CDR3 comprises 15 residues. The CDR3 DNA follows: TGCGCCAGCAGCCAAGGGGCGATAAGCACAGATACGCAGTATTTT. Amino acids: CASSQGAISTDTQYF.

CDR3 residues: CASSLRGLASEQYF. The DNA for the CDR3 is TGTGCCAGCAGCTTACGGGGACTAGCGTCTGAGCAGTACTTC. V usage is TRBV7-9 and J usage is TRBJ2-7, with 10 nucleotides matching TRBD2. Germline-derived CDR1 and CDR2 are SEHNR and FQNEAQ (reference sequence). The CDR3 sequence is 14 residues long. After removal of 2 bases from V and 7 bases from J, the junction contained 5 bases not matched to a gene. The entire variable domain, with the rest obtained from reference TRBV7-9 and TRBJ2-7, is as follows: DTGVSQNPRHKITKRGQNVTFRCDPISEHNRLYWYRQTLGQGPEFLTYFQNEAQLEKSRLLSDRFSAERPKGSFSTLEIQRTEQGDSAMYLCASSLRGLASEQYFGPGTRLTVT.

The V call is TRBV13, the J call TRBJ2-7, with D unclear. Germline V CDR1 and CDR2: PRHDT, FYEKMQ (reference sequence). The CDR3 has 12 residues. Deletions cut 4 bases from V and 1 base from J, with 5 bases between. The CDR3 DNA reads TGTGCCAGCAGCTCCGGGTCCTACGAGCAGTACTTC. Protein product: CASSSGSYEQYF.

The chain carries TRBV5-1 and TRBJ2-7; 9 nucleotides agree with TRBD1. CDR1 and CDR2 from the germline V gene are SGHRS and YFSETQ. V was pared by 6 bases and J by 5 bases, with 6 bases of the junction left unmatched. The CDR3 is 13 amino acids. CDR3 coding DNA: TGCGCCAGCACGGGACAGGGATGGAACGAGCAGTACTTC. Encoded protein: CASTGQGWNEQYF. Drawing the rest from reference TRBV5-1 and TRBJ2-7, the complete variable domain is KAGVTQTPRYLIKTRGQQVTLSCSPISGHRSVSWYQQTPGQGLQFLFEYFSETQRNKGNFPGRFSGRQFSNSRSEMNVSTLELGDSALYLCASTGQGWNEQYFGPGTRLTVT.

This clone was found a few times. The chain has TRBV11-2 and TRBJ2-1; 12 nucleotides line up with TRBD2. From germline, CDR1 is SGHAT and CDR2 FQNNGV. Trimming cost V 5 bases and J 4 bases; bases outside gene matches: 9. This CDR3 is built from 17 residues. The CDR3 reads CASSPRRTSGAYNEQFF. CDR3 sequence (DNA): TGTGCCAGCAGCCCCCGGCGGACTAGCGGGGCATACAATGAGCAGTTCTTC.

This clone came up a few times. The chain recombines TRBV18 with TRBJ1-6; D remains ambiguous. There are 14 residues in the CDR3. CDR1 is KGHSH, CDR2 LQKENI, per germline. Trimming shortened V by 4 bases and J by 10 bases, and 14 bases separated the two germline ends. Written as DNA, the CDR3 is TGTGCCAGCTCACGGGAGGAGAGGGAATCACCCCTCCACTTT. Amino acids: CASSREERESPLHF.

This chain links TRBV7-8 with TRBJ2-6, with D maybe TRBD2 (5 bases). The germline V gene has CDR1 SGHVS and CDR2 FQNEAQ. The CDR3 spans 17 residues. Between the trimmed V and J ends, which lost 5 bases and 3 bases, there was a span of 17 bases. The CDR3 is CASSLREPLYGANVLTF. The CDR3 DNA is TGTGCCAGCAGCCTGAGGGAGCCCCTTTATGGGGCCAACGTCCTGACTTTC.

The V gene is TRBV7-9, the J gene TRBJ1-2, with a tentative D call TRBD1 (5 bases). Germline V gene lookup returns CDR1 SEHNR and CDR2 FQNEAQ (reference sequence). V gave up 5 bases and J gave up 12 bases, with 25 bases separating them. The CDR3 totals 15 residues. CDR3 amino acids: CASSLGVGTEGRDTF. In nucleotides, the CDR3 is TGTGCCAGCAGCCTAGGGGTAGGCACAGAGGGTAGAGACACCTTC.

V usage is TRBV29-1 and J usage is TRBJ1-1; TRBD1 matches at 7 bases. The CDR3 is made up of 12 amino acids. With 5 bases clipped from V and 7 bases from J, the junction kept 7 bases outside the gene matches. In germline, CDR1 is SQVTM, CDR2 ANQGSEA. The CDR3 DNA sequence: TGCAGCGTTCTCTCCAGGGACAGTGAAGCTTTCTTT. Encoded protein: CSVLSRDSEAFF.